This T cell receptor (beta chain) is from a study of cytomegalovirus exposure and HLA in healthy donors. The CDR3 loop spans 11 amino acids. Germline loops: CDR1 MGHDK, CDR2 SYGVNS. V lost 5 bases and J 4 bases, leaving 6 bases between the germline ends. PCR primers comprised 60 Vbeta and 13 Jbeta primers. The repertoire was sequenced with immunoSEQ multiplex PCR; TCRdb's copy has only in-frame clones and lacks some. Of more than 95,000 clones in the sample, over 9.5% were seen once. This clone came up a few times. Its antigen is undetermined. Whole-study findings and limits: Associated with HLA alleles at 0.05 false discovery rate in a later analysis were over 15,000 TCR beta sequences. With DRB1 most and HLA-C fewest, TCR association rates differed between HLA loci in a later analysis.

This sequence was found in a woman aged 18 to 35 in good health and CMV-seropositive. What was sequenced was PBMCs. The chain employs TRBV25-1 and TRBJ2-7; the D gene is possibly TRBD1 (5 bases). The CDR3 nucleotides read TGTGCCAGCAGTCAGGGATACGAGCAGTACTTC. Its translation is CASSQGYEQYF.